The 20 T cell receptor beta chains given below trace back to one sample, sequenced in a study of technical replicates of blood from a handful of donors. Generated by immunoSEQ multiplex PCR, the TCRdb table keeps only in-frame clones and is missing some. The sample lists approximately 78,000 clones, approximately 92% seen once, with approximately 0.36% in the top ten. Sequenced: T cells isolated from PBMCs. These TCRs come from a human donor in good health.

The rearrangement links TRBV5-8 to TRBJ2-3; D is perhaps TRBD2 (6 bases). CDR3 length: 16 residues. Germline CDR1 and CDR2: SGHTS and YDEGEE. The V end lost 0 bases, the J end lost 4 bases, and 15 bases lay between the germline ends. CDR3 DNA: TGTGCCAGCAGCTTGGCCACCGGGAGTAACCCAGATACGCAGTATTTT. Its translation is CASSLATGSNPDTQYF.

The CDR3 reads CASSPGTSGRGEQYF. The CDR3 region has the DNA TGTGCCAGCAGTCCAGGGACTAGCGGGAGAGGTGAGCAGTACTTC. V usage is TRBV27 and J usage is TRBJ2-7; TRBD2 matches at 14 bases. The CDR3 has 15 residues. The germline gives CDR1 MNHEY, CDR2 SMNVEV (reference sequence). Trimming at V came to 5 bases and at J to 7 bases, leaving 7 bases not matched to a gene.

V gene TRBV5-6 combines with J gene TRBJ1-2; D is unresolved. The CDR3 spans 15 residues. In germline, CDR1 is SGHDT, CDR2 YYEEEE. V lost 0 bases to trimming and J lost 0 bases, with 9 bases between them. Written as DNA, the CDR3 is TGTGCCAGCAGCTTGGAGCTTTATACTAACTATGGCTACACCTTC. Its translation: CASSLELYTNYGYTF.

The rearrangement uses TRBV29-1 and TRBJ2-1; 11 bases fit TRBD2. With 1 base clipped from V and 3 bases from J, the junction kept 8 bases outside the gene matches. Germline V gives CDR1 SQVTM, CDR2 ANQGSEA. This CDR3 has 17 amino acids. CDR3 amino acids: CSVEGGTSGLLYNEQFF. CDR3 nucleotide sequence: TGCAGCGTTGAAGGTGGGACTAGCGGACTCCTCTACAATGAGCAGTTCTTC.

This chain's CDR3 is CASSPAGQTEAFF. The CDR3 DNA follows: TGTGCCAGCAGCCCCGCAGGGCAAACTGAAGCTTTCTTT. The V gene is TRBV9, the J gene TRBJ1-1; TRBD1 is a possible D gene (5 bases). The CDR3 runs to 13 residues. With 4 bases removed from V and 5 bases from J, the gap between germline ends came to 12 bases. In germline, CDR1 is SGDLS, CDR2 YYNGEE.

The rearrangement uses TRBV5-1 and TRBJ2-1; 8 nucleotides agree with TRBD2. Trimming at V came to 0 bases and at J to 8 bases, leaving 7 bases not matched to a gene. CDR3 length: 15 amino acids. Germline V gene sequence: CDR1 SGHRS, CDR2 YFSETQ. CDR3 sequence: CASSLASGGPDEQFF. DNA for the CDR3: TGCGCCAGCAGCTTGGCTTCGGGAGGGCCGGATGAGCAGTTCTTC.

In this sample, this clone turned up once. The J gene is TRBJ2-1, the V gene TRBV27; 16 bases are shared with TRBD2. The length of the CDR3 is 16 residues. V was clipped by 9 bases and J by 6 bases; unmatched bases: 8. In germline, CDR1 is MNHEY, CDR2 SMNVEV (reference sequence). The CDR3 protein is CARRPGLAGGPNEQFF. CDR3 in DNA: TGTGCCAGGAGGCCGGGACTAGCGGGAGGGCCCAATGAGCAGTTCTTC.

This clone was recorded a few times. The gene calls are TRBV2 and TRBJ1-5; D remains ambiguous. The CDR3 runs to 14 residues. In germline, CDR1 is SNHLY, CDR2 FYNNEI. V was clipped by 7 bases and J by 3 bases, with 13 bases between them. CDR3 sequence reads: CASMGGEVNQPQHF. The CDR3 DNA follows: TGTGCCAGCATGGGTGGAGAGGTCAATCAGCCCCAGCATTTT.

V usage is TRBV19 and J usage is TRBJ2-2, with D possibly being TRBD2 (6 bases). Trimming removed 4 bases from V and 3 bases from J, with 9 bases in between. Germline V gene data show CDR1 as LNHDA and CDR2 as SQIVND (reference sequence). The CDR3 totals 14 residues. For the CDR3, the DNA is TGTGCCAGTAGTAGAGGGGAGGACACCGGGGAGCTGTTTTTT. Its protein product is CASSRGEDTGELFF. Drawing the rest from reference TRBV19 and TRBJ2-2, the complete variable domain is DGGITQSPKYLFRKEGQNVTLSCEQNLNHDAMYWYRQDPGQGLRLIYYSQIVNDFQKGDIAEGYSVSREKKESFPLTVTSAQKNPTAFYLCASSRGEDTGELFFGEGSRLTVL.

The chain employs TRBV19 and TRBJ1-1; no reliable D call. Trimming took off 5 bases at V and 4 bases at J, with 11 bases between the two ends. Germline loops: CDR1 LNHDA, CDR2 SQIVND (reference sequence). This CDR3 has 13 amino acids. The CDR3, as DNA: TGTGCCAGTAGTTCTTTTACAGTCACTGAAGCTTTCTTT. It codes for CASSSFTVTEAFF.

Written as DNA, the CDR3 is TGTGCCAGCAGCCCCCCAGGGTCGGCTGAGCAGTTCTTC. Translating gives CASSPPGSAEQFF. The gene calls are TRBV9 and TRBJ2-1; possibly TRBD1 for D (5 bases). The CDR3 extends over 13 amino acids. Deletions cut 4 bases from V and 9 bases from J, with 14 bases between. Germline lookup yields CDR1 SGDLS and CDR2 YYNGEE.

The rearrangement links TRBV18 to TRBJ1-5; 11 bases align to TRBD1. V gave up 2 bases and J gave up 1 base; unmatched junction bases: 7. The CDR3 is made up of 18 amino acids. Germline-derived CDR1 and CDR2 are KGHSH and LQKENI. CDR3 DNA: TGTGCCAGCTCACCAAGCCGGACAGGGGGCGGAAGCAATCAGCCCCAGCATTTT. This translates into CASSPSRTGGGSNQPQHF. The whole variable domain, remainder taken from reference TRBV18 and TRBJ1-5, is NAGVMQNPRHLVRRRGQEARLRCSPMKGHSHVYWYRQLPEEGLKFMVYLQKENIIDESGMPKERFSAEFPKEGPSILRIQQVVRGDSAAYFCASSPSRTGGGSNQPQHFGDGTRLSIL.

The rearrangement joins TRBV7-3 to TRBJ1-1; perhaps TRBD1 as D (6 bases). V was shortened by 6 bases and J by 1 base, with 15 bases between the two germline ends. This CDR3 region has 15 residues. Germline CDR1 and CDR2: SGHTA and FQGTGA. The DNA for the CDR3 is TGTGCCAGCAGAGCCCTTGGACAGAGGAACACTGAAGCTTTCTTT. Protein: CASRALGQRNTEAFF.

V gene TRBV11-2 combines with J gene TRBJ2-7; 7 nucleotides agree with TRBD1. The trim removed 6 bases at V and 3 bases at J, leaving 11 bases unmatched. CDR1 and CDR2 (germline): SGHAT, FQNNGV. This CDR3 region has 15 residues. Here the CDR3 reads CASRTVQGKVYEQYF. The CDR3 DNA reads TGTGCCAGCAGGACAGTACAGGGGAAGGTCTACGAGCAGTACTTC.

The rearrangement joins TRBV7-9 to TRBJ2-2; no definite D call. Trimming removed 1 base at V and 8 bases at J, with 11 bases between. This CDR3 comprises 14 residues. Germline values: CDR1 SEHNR, CDR2 FQNEAQ (reference sequence). DNA for the CDR3: TGTGCCAGCAGCTTAGACTCCGTTTCTGGGGAGCTGTTTTTT. This sequence encodes CASSLDSVSGELFF.

This chain uses TRBV5-1 with TRBJ2-7, with 9 bases fitting TRBD2. Looked up from germline, CDR1 is SGHRS and CDR2 is YFSETQ. CDR3 length: 14 residues. V lost 4 bases and J lost 5; bases outside the gene matches: 7. CDR3 in amino acids: CASSRSGRFNEQYF. The CDR3 DNA reads as TGCGCCAGCAGCCGGAGCGGGAGGTTCAACGAGCAGTACTTC.

J is TRBJ2-7 and V is TRBV4-1; possible D gene TRBD1, 6 bases. V was trimmed by 0 bases and J by 5 bases, leaving 11 bases between them. Germline CDR1 is MGHRA and CDR2 is YSYEKL. This CDR3 comprises 14 residues. In DNA, the CDR3 is TGCGCCAGCAGCCAAGAAGCATGGACAGACGAGCAGTACTTC. Amino acid sequence: CASSQEAWTDEQYF.

In this sample, this clone turned up once. The chain couples TRBV6-5 to TRBJ2-7; no reliable D call. The germline V gene encodes CDR1 MNHEY and CDR2 SVGAGI. V was cut by 3 bases and J by 3 bases, with 3 bases left in between. The CDR3 runs 11 residues. DNA for the CDR3: TGTGCCAGCAGTTATCTCTACGAGCAGTACTTC. Its translation is CASSYLYEQYF.

The rearrangement uses TRBV18 and TRBJ1-1, with D tentatively TRBD1 (6 bases). CDR3 length: 16 residues. Germline CDR1 KGHSH, CDR2 LQKENI. V was cut by 2 bases and J by 1 base, with 14 bases left in between. CDR3 nucleotides: TGTGCCAGCTCACCATCTTTAACGGGACAGAACACTGAAGCTTTCTTT. Amino acid sequence: CASSPSLTGQNTEAFF.

V is TRBV30 and J is TRBJ1-2; D perhaps matches TRBD1 (5 bases). This CDR3 comprises 15 residues. Germline CDR1 reads GTSNPN; CDR2 reads SVGIG (reference sequence). Trimming removed 6 bases from V and 2 bases from J, with 19 bases in between. In DNA form, the CDR3 reads TGTGCCTGCCCTCCGGGGGGACCACCAAACTATGGCTACACCTTC. This encodes CACPPGGPPNYGYTF. Variable domain in full (rest from reference TRBV30 and TRBJ1-2): SQTIHQWPATLVQPVGSPLSLECTVEGTSNPNLYWYRQAAGRGLQLLFYSVGIGQISSEVPQNLSASRPQDRQFILSSKKLLLSDSGFYLCACPPGGPPNYGYTFGSGTRLTVV.